The entry below gives a single TCR beta chain sequence along with its context. The junction does not match germline at one end; this may be a read error. Genomic DNA per cell subset filled all wells of several immunoSEQ plates. The repertoire was sequenced with immunoSEQ multiplex PCR; TCRdb's copy has only in-frame clones and lacks some. Of some 1,900,000 clones listed, about 95% are singletons. The CDR3 contains 15 residues. The germline V gene has CDR1 SSHAT and CDR2 FNYEAQ (reference sequence). This entry comes from a study of shared clonotypes between healthy human individuals. Cells designated naive CD8 were CD45RO-negative and were positively selected for CCR7, with terminally differentiated effector memory CD45RA+ cells excluded.

The clonotype was recovered from a man aged 18-30 years in good health. The chain employs TRBV7-7 and TRBJ2-1, with 13 nucleotides matching TRBD2. What was sequenced was naive CD8+ T cells sorted from blood. For the CDR3, the DNA is TGTGCTAGCAGTTCACTAGCGGGAGGGCCAGATGAGCAGTTCTTC. Translating gives CASSSLAGGPDEQFF.